This T cell receptor (beta chain) was recorded in a study of control samples from healthy donors and cancer patients. The data were produced by immunoSEQ multiplex PCR, yet TCRdb's version contains in-frame clones alone and is incomplete. The sample contains about 150,000 clones, more than 85% of which appear only once. Trimming removed 6 bases at V and 1 base at J, with 15 bases between. The length of the CDR3 is 15 residues. Germline V gene sequence: CDR1 MNHEY, CDR2 SVGEGT. The genes are TRBV6-2 or TRBV6-3 and TRBJ1-1; D unresolved. This TCR derives from a woman between 40 and 55 years old in good health. Sequencing was performed on blood. CDR3 DNA: TGTGCCAGCAGCAACCCCGGGAAGGGGAACACTGAAGCTTTCTTT. This gives the protein CASSNPGKGNTEAFF.